The rows below give T cell receptor beta chains drawn from one sample of a study of blood T cells in healthy people across ages. One entry per CDR3 protein results from TCRdb running MiXCR on the 5' RACE reads. The sample includes hundreds of thousands of distinct CDR3 sequences, 24% seen only once; the top ten take around 10%. These same data were also listed under a study on T cells of mothers and their children.

Specimen: blood. These receptors all stem from a boy younger than 18 in good health. Both conserved end residues are part of each CDR3. The D gene is left open where the match is weak. Clone size is given for some rows only: seen once, a few or many times, or a class if the clone is expanded.

>NA|16|TRBV27|NA|TRBJ2-5
CASSLGPQGAGGTQYF
TGTGCCAGCAGTTTGGGACCTCAGGGAGCTGGGGGGACCCAGTACTTC
>TRBD1|15|TRBV7-3|NA|TRBJ2-5
CASSLTGTARETQYF
TGTGCCAGCAGCTTAACTGGGACAGCCCGGGAGACCCAGTACTTC
>TRBD2|16|TRBV10-3|NA|TRBJ2-5
CAISDLAGGGLETQYF
TGTGCCATCAGTGACCTAGCGGGGGGAGGCTTAGAGACCCAGTACTTC
>TRBD2|16|TRBV7-3|few|TRBJ2-3
CASSHRGGAGTDTQYF
TGTGCCAGCAGCCATCGCGGGGGGGCAGGGACAGATACGCAGTATTTT
>NA|20|TRBV4-1|few|TRBJ1-4
CASSQDRSRYSGSTNAKLFF
TGCGCCAGCAGCCAAGATCGATCAAGGTATTCAGGTTCTACTAATGCAAAACTGTTTTTT
>TRBD2|15|TRBV20-1|NA|TRBJ2-5
CSAREALAGGETQYF
TGCAGTGCTAGAGAGGCACTAGCGGGAGGGGAGACCCAGTACTTC
>TRBD1|15|TRBV11-2|few|TRBJ1-4
CASSLVGRGHEKLFF
TGTGCCAGCAGCTTAGTAGGCAGGGGGCATGAAAAACTGTTTTTT
>NA|11|TRBV20-1|NA|TRBJ2-7
CSAGGLNEQCF
TGCAGTGCTGGAGGACTCAACGAGCAGTGCTTC
>NA|13|TRBV27|NA|TRBJ2-7
CASSFASSYERYF
TGTGCCAGCAGCTTTGCGAGCTCCTACGAGCGGTACTTC
>NA|19|TRBV4-3|few|TRBJ2-2
CASSQDEFPRQENTGELFF
TGCGCCAGCAGCCAAGATGAGTTCCCTCGGCAGGAGAACACCGGGGAGCTGTTTTTT
>TRBD1|14|TRBV7-2|NA|TRBJ1-1
CASSHQGGDTEAFF
TGTGCCAGCAGCCACCAGGGGGGTGACACTGAAGCTTTCTTT
>TRBD2|17|TRBV9|few|TRBJ2-5
CASSVGASGMGWETQYF
TGTGCCAGCAGCGTTGGTGCTAGCGGGATGGGGTGGGAGACCCAGTACTTC
>NA|16|TRBV5-6|few|TRBJ2-2
CASSARKLTNTGELFF
TGTGCCAGCAGCGCTCGGAAGCTGACGAACACCGGGGAGCTGTTTTTT
>TRBD2|14|TRBV7-2|many|TRBJ2-5
CASTTSGRQETQYF
TGTGCCAGCACCACTAGCGGGAGACAAGAGACCCAGTACTTC
>NA|12|TRBV20-1|few|TRBJ1-3
CSTRRSGNTIYF
TGCAGCACCCGACGCTCTGGAAACACCATATATTTT
>NA|14|TRBV29-1|NA|TRBJ2-7
CSVVIGGPSNEQYF
TGCAGCGTTGTCATTGGGGGGCCCAGTAACGAGCAGTACTTC
>NA|13|TRBV20-1|NA|TRBJ2-4
CSATGSGVDIQYF
TGCAGTGCTACAGGATCCGGAGTTGACATTCAGTACTTC
>NA|20|TRBV5-1|NA|TRBJ2-1
CASSPDDRVVSGVRWDEQFF
TGCGCCAGCAGCCCGGACGACAGGGTCGTTAGCGGGGTCCGTTGGGATGAGCAGTTCTTC
>NA|17|TRBV12-5|NA|TRBJ2-1
CASGTSGVTSSYNEQFF
TGTGCTAGTGGTACTAGTGGGGTAACCAGCTCCTACAATGAGCAGTTCTTC
>NA|14|TRBV29-1|NA|TRBJ2-2
CSVSKGGTGGELFF
TGCAGCGTTAGTAAGGGGGGGACCGGCGGGGAGCTGTTTTTT
>NA|16|TRBV5-1|NA|TRBJ2-5
CASSLGVPLYQETQYF
TGCGCCAGCAGCTTGGGGGTTCCCCTGTACCAAGAGACCCAGTACTTC
>TRBD1|14|TRBV7-6|NA|TRBJ1-1
CASSSTTGPTEAFF
TGTGCCAGCAGCTCTACGACAGGGCCGACTGAAGCTTTCTTT
>NA|13|TRBV10-3|few|TRBJ1-2
CAISEGQLDGYTF
TGTGCCATCAGTGAGGGACAGTTGGATGGCTACACCTTC
>TRBD1|16|TRBV6-2/TRBV6-3|few|TRBJ1-5
CASSPRDRGGNQPQHF
TGTGCCAGCAGTCCCCGGGACAGGGGAGGTAACCAGCCCCAGCATTTT
>NA|13|TRBV11-2|NA|TRBJ2-4
CASSLDPKNIQYF
TGTGCCAGCAGCTTAGATCCGAAAAACATTCAGTACTTC
>NA|15|TRBV4-3|NA|TRBJ2-7
CASSQGLDYSYEQYF
TGCGCCAGCAGCCAAGGTCTGGACTACTCATACGAGCAGTACTTC
>TRBD2|14|TRBV6-6|few|TRBJ2-5
CASSYLAGQETQYF
TGTGCCAGCAGTTACCTAGCGGGGCAAGAGACCCAGTACTTC
>NA|12|TRBV29-1|few|TRBJ2-2
CSVLKDHGELFF
TGCAGCGTACTCAAGGATCACGGGGAGCTGTTTTTT